This TCR beta chain is from a study of blood T cell repertoires in COVID-19. Study overall: COVID-19 samples, acute and convalescent, were from the United States, Italy and Spain. In each case, the material was cDNA or gDNA derived from T cells, B-cell-depleted T cells, or PBMCs.

V was clipped by 6 bases and J by 4 bases; unmatched bases: 5. The CDR3 consists of 15 residues. Germline V lookup: CDR1 MNHEY, CDR2 SVGAGI. Original processing notes: For nucleated cells, counts were estimated from reference gene primer amplification. Profiling relied on immunoSEQ multiplex PCR, and the TCRdb table lists in-frame clones only, not all of them. That table is the source of V, J and clone size, and D and trimming were worked out from the DNA. The table has under 200,000 clones, approximately 83% seen once. Sequencing was carried out using peripheral blood. This chain links TRBV6-5 with TRBJ2-7; TRBD2 agrees at 14 bases. The TCR originated in a man in his 60s with acute or convalescent COVID-19. For the CDR3, the DNA is TGTGCCAGCAGCGGGACTAGCGGGAGTATGTACGAGCAGTACTTC. It is translated as CASSGTSGSMYEQYF.